Presented here are 27 T cell receptor beta chains from one specimen sequenced in a study of breast tumors, draining lymph nodes, adjacent tissues. TCRdb ran MiXCR on the multiplex PCR reads and lists one entry per CDR3 protein. The sample lists 50,000 to 65,000 distinct CDR3 sequences, roughly 40% seen once, with about 11% in the top ten. Sequencing was performed on breast tumor tissue. Receptors originate from a female donor with breast cancer. Some clones in this sample may be carry-over from other donors' samples.

The V gene is TRBV20-1, the J gene TRBJ2-5; D is ambiguous. Germline CDR1 and CDR2: DFQATT and SNEGSKA (reference sequence). The CDR3 loop spans 13 amino acids. Trimming took off 4 bases at V and 5 bases at J, with 14 bases between the two ends. The CDR3 loop reads CSATLREGETQYF. The CDR3 DNA follows: TGCAGTGCTACTCTAAGGGAAGGGGAGACCCAGTACTTC.

Concerning this clonotype: Because it lacks the conserved phenylalanine or tryptophan at the end, this CDR3 is likely a read error. The chain employs TRBV5-6 and TRBJ1-2, with unresolved D. This CDR3 has 13 amino acids. Germline assignment: CDR1 SGHDT and CDR2 YYEEEE. V was trimmed by 3 bases and J by 9 bases, leaving 15 bases between them. In DNA form, the CDR3 reads TGTGCCAGCAGCTCGGGGTCTCATCATAGCTACACCCTC. Translation: CASSSGSHHSYTL.

The chain couples TRBV19 to TRBJ1-2; TRBD1 aligns across 7 bases. Germline lookup yields CDR1 LNHDA and CDR2 SQIVND (reference sequence). With 7 bases clipped from V and 3 bases from J, the junction kept 8 bases outside the gene matches. The CDR3 has 14 amino acids. DNA of the CDR3: TGTGCCAGTATTCGACAGGGTACAGACTATGGCTACACCTTC. Its protein is CASIRQGTDYGYTF.

Ten or more counts support this clonotype. The rearrangement uses TRBV5-4 and TRBJ2-5, with a tentative D call TRBD2 (5 bases). The CDR3 loop spans 13 amino acids. Looked up from germline, CDR1 is SGHNT and CDR2 is YYREEE (reference sequence). Trimming left V 7 bases short and J 4 bases short, with 14 bases between. CDR3 in amino acids: CASCDGVGETQYF. CDR3 sequence (DNA): TGTGCCAGCTGTGACGGGGTCGGAGAGACCCAGTACTTC.

The V call is TRBV19, the J call TRBJ1-5; unclear D gene. This CDR3 contains 14 residues. Trimming removed 3 bases at V and 6 bases at J, with 12 bases between. The germline V gene has CDR1 LNHDA and CDR2 SQIVND (reference sequence). The DNA of the CDR3 is TGTGCCAGTAGTATGAGATCCGGAGCTCAGCCCCAGCATTTT. Translation: CASSMRSGAQPQHF.

There are many counts of this clonotype. The chain joins TRBV15 to TRBJ1-1, with D uncertain. Germline CDR1 is LNHNV and CDR2 is YYDKDF (reference sequence). This CDR3 has 12 residues. V lost 8 bases to trimming and J lost 0 bases, with 7 bases between them. The CDR3 spells CATGTVNTEAFF. For the CDR3, the DNA is TGTGCCACCGGAACAGTGAACACTGAAGCTTTCTTT.

This clonotype was seen many times. The chain employs TRBV6-1 and TRBJ2-3; the D gene is possibly TRBD2 (7 bases). V lost 4 bases and J 1 base, leaving 18 bases between the germline ends. Germline V gene lookup returns CDR1 MNHNS and CDR2 SASEGT. This CDR3 has 17 amino acids. CDR3 sequence (DNA): TGTGCCAGCAGTGCCGTGGGCGGGGGCATACGCACAGATACGCAGTATTTT. Its translation is CASSAVGGGIRTDTQYF.

This clonotype was seen many times. This rearrangement joins TRBV12-3 or TRBV12-4 to TRBJ2-5, with a weak D call TRBD2 (6 bases). This CDR3 region has 15 residues. V was trimmed by 6 bases and J by 6 bases, leaving 20 bases between them. CDR3 residues: CASSRGDLGDKTQYF. The CDR3 DNA reads TGTGCCAGCAGCCGCGGGGACCTGGGGGATAAGACCCAGTACTTC.

This clonotype has ten or more counts. This chain uses TRBV20-1 with TRBJ2-3; the match to TRBD2 covers 11 bases. The CDR3 runs to 17 residues. Per the germline V gene, CDR1 is DFQATT and CDR2 is SNEGSKA (reference sequence). Losses at the gene ends were 4 bases for V and 2 bases for J; bases not matched to a gene: 11. CDR3 DNA sequence: TGCAGTGCTACAGTAGCGGGAGGGCCTGTTGACACAGATACGCAGTATTTT. Residues: CSATVAGGPVDTDTQYF.

This clonotype was counted ten times or more. The V gene is TRBV5-6, the J gene TRBJ1-2, with 8 positions matching TRBD1. The CDR3 consists of 18 residues. The junction had 16 bases not matched to a gene; V was cut back by 0 bases and J by 6 bases. Germline CDR1 SGHDT, CDR2 YYEEEE. The CDR3 nucleotides are TGTGCCAGCAGCTTGGCCCCCTCGGGGCAGGGGGCGCGCGATGGCTACACCTTC. Translating gives CASSLAPSGQGARDGYTF.

This clonotype was seen ten or more times. The chain combines TRBV7-6 with TRBJ2-1, with 7 bases fitting TRBD2. The germline gives CDR1 SGHVS, CDR2 FNYEAQ. The CDR3 loop spans 15 amino acids. V gave up 5 bases and J gave up 4 bases; unmatched junction bases: 8. Here the CDR3 DNA reads TGTGCCAGCAGCGGTCAGGCTAGCGGATACAATGAGCAGTTCTTC. Amino acids: CASSGQASGYNEQFF.

The V gene is TRBV6-1, the J gene TRBJ1-1; D is unresolved. With 2 bases removed from V and 1 base from J, the gap between germline ends came to 5 bases. In germline, CDR1 is MNHNS, CDR2 SASEGT. The CDR3 has 13 amino acids. As DNA, the CDR3 is TGTGCCAGCAGTGAACGGGAGAACACTGAAGCTTTCTTT. Translating gives CASSERENTEAFF.

The chain employs TRBV10-2 and TRBJ2-7; 13 bases map to TRBD2. The germline V gene encodes CDR1 WSHSY and CDR2 SAAADI. This CDR3 has 13 residues. The V segment lost 10 bases and the J segment 7 bases; nucleotides outside the gene matches: 7. This CDR3 is CAMGLAGTREQYF. In DNA, the CDR3 is TGCGCCATGGGACTAGCGGGAACGCGGGAGCAGTACTTC.

The rearrangement uses TRBV19 and TRBJ1-6; D gene ambiguous. The ends were cut back, 7 bases at V and 7 bases at J, with 17 bases in the middle. In germline, CDR1 is LNHDA, CDR2 SQIVND (reference sequence). The CDR3 spans 15 residues. DNA of the CDR3: TGTGCCAGTAAACTAGCGGGTATCAACAATTCACCCCTCCACTTT. Protein: CASKLAGINNSPLHF.

This clonotype was seen just once. This chain joins TRBV20-1 and TRBJ2-7; 12 nucleotides agree with TRBD2. After removal of 6 bases from V and 3 bases from J, the junction contained 6 bases not matched to a gene. Germline CDR1 reads DFQATT; CDR2 reads SNEGSKA (reference sequence). CDR3 length equals 14 residues. This CDR3 is CSAAGTSGYYEQYF. The DNA for the CDR3 is TGCAGTGCCGCGGGGACTAGCGGGTACTACGAGCAGTACTTC.

This clonotype was seen ten or more times. The genes are TRBV6-2 or TRBV6-3 and TRBJ2-7; D may be TRBD2 (5 bases). In germline, CDR1 is MNHEY, CDR2 SVGEGT. V shed 7 bases and J shed 1 base, with 14 bases lying between them. The CDR3 has 14 residues. CDR3 amino acids: CASMELLGSYEQYF. The CDR3 coding sequence is TGTGCCAGCATGGAGTTACTAGGATCCTACGAGCAGTACTTC.

This sequence joins TRBV20-1 and TRBJ2-1; 13 bases are a match to TRBD2. Germline V gene data show CDR1 as DFQATT and CDR2 as SNEGSKA (reference sequence). The trim removed 6 bases at V and 8 bases at J, leaving 10 bases unmatched. The CDR3 is made up of 15 amino acids. CDR3 nucleotide sequence: TGCAGTGCCAGGGCAGGACTAGCGGGAGATTATGAGCAGTTCTTC. Its protein product is CSARAGLAGDYEQFF.

The chain links TRBV20-1 to TRBJ1-5, with unresolved D. CDR1 DFQATT and CDR2 SNEGSKA come from the germline V gene (reference sequence). This CDR3 is built from 11 residues. V lost 3 bases and J 7 bases, leaving 7 bases between the germline ends. DNA of the CDR3: TGCAGTGCTAGTCGGGGACAGCCCCAGCATTTT. It encodes CSASRGQPQHF.

The rearrangement joins TRBV15 to TRBJ2-3, with a tentative D call TRBD2 (6 bases). Trimming took off 2 bases at V and 6 bases at J, with 9 bases between the two ends. This CDR3 has 13 residues. In germline, CDR1 is LNHNV, CDR2 YYDKDF (reference sequence). The CDR3 coding sequence is TGTGCCACCAGCAGAACGGCGGGGGATACGCAGTATTTT. This encodes CATSRTAGDTQYF.

The chain links TRBV9 to TRBJ2-1; no clear D. Trimming took 0 bases from V and 10 from J, leaving 11 bases between them. Germline lookup yields CDR1 SGDLS and CDR2 YYNGEE. The CDR3 spans 13 residues. CDR3 amino acids: CASSVAGSGEQFF. The CDR3 region has the DNA TGTGCCAGCAGCGTAGCTGGGTCCGGGGAGCAGTTCTTC.

This clonotype was seen repeatedly, ten times or more. The chain recombines TRBV27 with TRBJ1-5; no clear D gene. The CDR3 is 15 amino acids. V lost 3 bases to trimming and J lost 1 base, with 10 bases between them. Germline values: CDR1 MNHEY, CDR2 SMNVEV (reference sequence). The CDR3 nucleotides are TGTGCCAGCAGTTTCCAAGGTGACAGCAATCAGCCCCAGCATTTT. Protein sequence: CASSFQGDSNQPQHF.

This clonotype was picked up many times. The genes are TRBV9 and TRBJ1-6; 8 nucleotides match TRBD1. The germline CDR1 and CDR2 sequences are SGDLS and YYNGEE. V lost 3 bases to trimming and J lost 8 bases; unmatched junction nucleotides: 10. This CDR3 is built from 16 residues. CDR3 DNA: TGTGCCAGCAGCGCACAGGGGGTACTGGCGGATTCACCCCTCCACTTT. It encodes CASSAQGVLADSPLHF.

This clonotype was observed many times. This chain joins TRBV19 and TRBJ2-7; perhaps TRBD1 as D (6 bases). The CDR3 is 15 amino acids. V was cut by 2 bases and J by 3 bases, with 14 bases left in between. Germline V gene lookup returns CDR1 LNHDA and CDR2 SQIVND (reference sequence). The CDR3 is CASSIIEGEYYEQYF. In nucleotides, the CDR3 is TGTGCCAGTAGTATAATTGAGGGGGAATACTACGAGCAGTACTTC.

This clonotype occurred many times. The chain combines TRBV4-3 with TRBJ2-1, with 12 nucleotides matching TRBD2. CDR1 and CDR2 (germline): LGHNA, YSLEER. The junction had 2 bases not matched to a gene; V was cut back by 3 bases and J by 5 bases. This CDR3 is 15 amino acids long. The CDR3 DNA is TGCGCCAGCAGCCACCTAGCGGGAGGGAACAATGAGCAGTTCTTC. Amino acid sequence: CASSHLAGGNNEQFF.

This chain joins TRBV30 and TRBJ1-5, with D tentatively TRBD1 (5 bases). V was trimmed by 7 bases and J by 3 bases, leaving 13 bases between them. Germline V gene sequence: CDR1 GTSNPN, CDR2 SVGIG (reference sequence). The CDR3 covers 13 residues. In DNA form, the CDR3 reads TGTGCCTACGCGGGACGCCTCAATCAGCCCCAGCATTTT. Amino acids: CAYAGRLNQPQHF.

The gene calls are TRBV29-1 and TRBJ2-5; D tentatively reads TRBD1 or TRBD2 (5 bases each). CDR1 is SQVTM and CDR2 is ANQGSEA in the germline V gene. V lost 7 bases to trimming and J lost 2 bases, with 14 bases between them. The CDR3 is made up of 13 amino acids. For the CDR3, the DNA is TGCAGCGCCGACCCGGGGACGCAAGAGACCCAGTACTTC. Translation: CSADPGTQETQYF.

At least ten counts were recorded for this clonotype. In DNA, the CDR3 is TGTGCCAGCAGCTCATCGCAGCTACTTTCCTACGAGCAGTACTTC. Protein: CASSSSQLLSYEQYF. V gene TRBV7-9 combines with J gene TRBJ2-7; D unclear. Trimming cost V 4 bases and J 1 base, with 14 bases left between them. Per germline, CDR1 SEHNR and CDR2 FQNEAQ (reference sequence). CDR3 length: 15 residues.